The 20 T cell receptor beta chains below all came from one sample that was sequenced in a study of T cell responses to AZD1222 COVID-19 vaccine. The method was immunoSEQ multiplex PCR; TCRdb's version includes in-frame clones alone and lacks a portion of them. This sample has about 150,000 clones, with roughly 90% found just once. The starting material was peripheral blood, obtained 28 days after the second AZD1222 dose. Receptors originate from an adult who received the AZD1222 COVID-19 vaccine.

The rearrangement links TRBV10-3 to TRBJ1-2; D gene unclear. The germline V gene encodes CDR1 ENHRY and CDR2 SYGVKD. The CDR3 length is 14 residues. V shed 0 bases and J shed 4 bases, with 9 bases lying between them. The CDR3 coding sequence is TGTGCCATCAGTGAGTCGACTCGTCTCTATGGCTACACCTTC. Encoded protein: CAISESTRLYGYTF.

This chain connects TRBV6-5 to TRBJ2-2; the match to TRBD2 covers 7 bases. V was pared by 6 bases and J by 5 bases, with 3 bases of the junction left unmatched. This CDR3 has 13 residues. The germline V gene encodes CDR1 MNHEY and CDR2 SVGAGI. Here the CDR3 reads CASRVGGTGELFF. The DNA for the CDR3 is TGTGCCAGCAGGGTGGGAGGGACCGGGGAGCTGTTTTTT.

V gene TRBV12-3 or TRBV12-4 combines with J gene TRBJ2-7; TRBD1 matches at 8 bases. CDR3 length equals 13 residues. Germline trimming cut 3 bases from V and 3 bases from J; bases unmatched to any gene: 1. The CDR3 DNA is TGTGCCAGCAGTTTCGACAGGGGCTACGAGCAGTACTTC. Translation gives CASSFDRGYEQYF.

The chain uses TRBV4-1 and TRBJ2-2, with D maybe TRBD1 (6 bases). Germline V lookup: CDR1 MGHRA, CDR2 YSYEKL. The CDR3 covers 17 residues. V dropped 0 bases and J dropped 0 bases, with 11 bases sitting between them. The chain's CDR3 is CASSQDLNRANTGELFF. The CDR3 bases are TGCGCCAGCAGCCAAGATTTAAACAGGGCGAACACCGGGGAGCTGTTTTTT.

This chain connects TRBV29-1 to TRBJ2-7, with D perhaps being TRBD1 or TRBD2 (6 bases each). Germline CDR1 reads SQVTM; CDR2 reads ANQGSEA. V was pared by 4 bases and J by 3 bases, with 13 bases between. The CDR3 is 13 amino acids. The CDR3 region is CSVGIGGGYEQYF. CDR3 coding DNA: TGCAGCGTTGGCATTGGAGGGGGCTACGAGCAGTACTTC.

This clone was counted a single time. The chain links TRBV5-1 to TRBJ2-2; D may correspond to TRBD1 or TRBD2 (6 bases each). This CDR3 contains 13 residues. Trimming removed 3 bases from V and 6 bases from J, with 9 bases in between. The germline CDR1 and CDR2 sequences are SGHRS and YFSETQ. The CDR3 nucleotides are TGCGCCAGCAGCTACAGGGAGGCCGGGGAGCTGTTTTTT. Translated, it gives CASSYREAGELFF.

V and J are TRBV7-9 and TRBJ2-2, with D unresolved. The V gene lost 11 bases and the J gene lost 6 bases, with 16 bases spanning the gap. The germline V gene has CDR1 SEHNR and CDR2 FQNEAQ (reference sequence). The CDR3 is 13 residues long. CDR3 amino acids: CAGPRLLSGELFF. The CDR3 DNA sequence: TGTGCCGGCCCAAGACTTTTGTCCGGGGAGCTGTTTTTT.

The rearrangement uses TRBV5-1 and TRBJ2-2, with D perhaps matching TRBD1 (6 bases). The germline V gene encodes CDR1 SGHRS and CDR2 YFSETQ. Trimming cost V 0 bases and J 5 bases, with 11 bases left between them. This CDR3 is built from 15 residues. The chain's CDR3 is CASSLGQGWTGELFF. The CDR3, as DNA: TGCGCCAGCAGCTTGGGGCAGGGGTGGACCGGGGAGCTGTTTTTT.

This chain links TRBV7-5 with TRBJ1-4. TRBV7-5 is a known pseudogene. The CDR3 is made up of 14 amino acids. This CDR3 is CASGPGITNEKLFF. In nucleotides, the CDR3 is TGTGCCAGTGGGCCGGGAATAACTAATGAAAAACTGTTTTTT.

This clone was counted once. CDR3 protein: CSATLGGNTEAFF. The CDR3 nucleotides are TGCAGCGCTACCCTCGGTGGGAACACTGAAGCTTTCTTT. This sequence joins TRBV29-1 and TRBJ1-1, with no clear D. V dropped 7 bases and J dropped 1 base, with 13 bases sitting between them. The CDR3 length is 13 residues. CDR1 is SQVTM and CDR2 is ANQGSEA in the germline V gene.

J is TRBJ2-7 and V is TRBV4-1; D possibly corresponds to TRBD1 (5 bases). The length of the CDR3 is 13 residues. Per germline, CDR1 MGHRA and CDR2 YSYEKL. Between the trimmed V and J ends, which lost 0 bases and 7 bases, there was a span of 10 bases. The CDR3: CASSQDQGWEQYF. CDR3 sequence (DNA): TGCGCCAGCAGCCAAGATCAGGGTTGGGAGCAGTACTTC.

This chain uses TRBV7-9 with TRBJ2-1; D call uncertain. The V end was cut by 1 base, the J end by 7 bases, with 23 bases between. Germline values: CDR1 SEHNR, CDR2 FQNEAQ (reference sequence). There are 18 residues in the CDR3. As DNA, the CDR3 is TGTGCCAGCAGCTTAGAGACTCGCGGCCGCTATGGAAGAAATGAGCAGTTCTTC. This sequence encodes CASSLETRGRYGRNEQFF.

V gene TRBV2 combines with J gene TRBJ1-5, with D perhaps TRBD1 (6 bases). The V end lost 5 bases, the J end lost 1 base, and 12 bases lay between the germline ends. Germline loops: CDR1 SNHLY, CDR2 FYNNEI. The CDR3 has 15 residues. CDR3 sequence reads: CASSHRVGSNQPQHF. The CDR3 bases are TGTGCCAGCAGTCACAGGGTTGGAAGCAATCAGCCCCAGCATTTT.

This sequence joins TRBV6-5 and TRBJ2-2; D unresolved. Germline-derived CDR1 and CDR2 are MNHEY and SVGAGI. The CDR3 sequence is 14 residues long. The CDR3 DNA is TGTGCAGTCGTAAGGCTACCTAACACCGGGGAGCTGTTTTTT. It encodes CAVVRLPNTGELFF.

The chain combines TRBV5-6 with TRBJ1-3; D not certain. The CDR3 loop spans 14 amino acids. V lost 5 bases and J lost 3, with 12 bases in between. CDR1 is SGHDT, CDR2 YYEEEE, per germline. CDR3 loop: CASRNLNYGNTIYF. CDR3 DNA sequence: TGTGCCAGCAGAAATCTGAATTATGGAAACACCATATATTTT.

This clone was seen only once. The CDR3 reads CASSPGTGDHHEQYF. In nucleotides, the CDR3 is TGTGCCAGCTCACCAGGGACAGGGGATCACCACGAGCAGTACTTC. The J gene is TRBJ2-7, the V gene TRBV18, with 10 bases lining up with TRBD1. From germline, CDR1 is KGHSH and CDR2 LQKENI. The CDR3 covers 15 residues. V lost 2 bases to trimming and J lost 5 bases; unmatched junction nucleotides: 6.

This chain connects TRBV3-1 (or the pseudogene TRBV3-2) to TRBJ2-2, with 13 bases aligning to TRBD2. The germline gives CDR1 LGHDT, CDR2 YNNKEL (reference sequence). The CDR3 has 19 amino acids. With V trimmed by 1 base and J by 4 bases, 9 bases remained unmatched. The CDR3 loop reads CASSQAIPGLAGTTGELFF. The CDR3 DNA reads TGTGCCAGCAGCCAAGCCATCCCGGGACTAGCGGGGACCACCGGGGAGCTGTTTTTT.

The rearrangement joins TRBV6-1 to TRBJ1-2, with a weak D call TRBD1 (5 bases). Germline-derived CDR1 and CDR2 are MNHNS and SASEGT. Trimming removed 2 bases from V and 2 bases from J, with 12 bases in between. This CDR3 region has 15 residues. The CDR3, as DNA: TGTGCCAGCAGTGAACGTGAGGGGCGGAACTATGGCTACACCTTC. Amino acid sequence: CASSEREGRNYGYTF.

This rearrangement joins TRBV9 to TRBJ2-3; D is possibly TRBD2 (6 bases). V lost 0 bases to trimming and J lost 4 bases, with 30 bases between them. The CDR3 covers 21 residues. The germline gives CDR1 SGDLS, CDR2 YYNGEE. CDR3 in amino acids: CASSVGLIIGEGLPPADTQYF. The CDR3 nucleotides read TGTGCCAGCAGCGTAGGACTTATCATTGGTGAAGGACTACCCCCCGCAGATACGCAGTATTTT.

J is TRBJ2-7 and V is TRBV19, with D perhaps given as TRBD1 or TRBD2 (5 bases each). This CDR3 is built from 15 residues. CDR1 is LNHDA, CDR2 SQIVND, per germline (reference sequence). The V end lost 3 bases, the J end lost 0 bases, and 12 bases lay between the germline ends. The CDR3 sequence: CASSISGTFSYEQYF. Here the CDR3 DNA reads TGTGCCAGTAGTATTTCCGGGACGTTCTCCTACGAGCAGTACTTC.